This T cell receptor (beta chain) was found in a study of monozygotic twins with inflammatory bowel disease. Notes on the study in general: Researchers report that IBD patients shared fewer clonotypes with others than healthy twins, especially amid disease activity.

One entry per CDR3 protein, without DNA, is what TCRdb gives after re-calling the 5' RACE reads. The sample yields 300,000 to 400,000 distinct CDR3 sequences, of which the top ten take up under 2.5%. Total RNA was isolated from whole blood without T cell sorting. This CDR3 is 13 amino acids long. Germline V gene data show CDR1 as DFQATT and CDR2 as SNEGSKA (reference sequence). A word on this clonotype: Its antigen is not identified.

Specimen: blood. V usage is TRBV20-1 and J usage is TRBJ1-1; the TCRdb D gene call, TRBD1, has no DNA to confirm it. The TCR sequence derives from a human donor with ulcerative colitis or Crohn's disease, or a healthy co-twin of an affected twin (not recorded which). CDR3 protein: CSARYGGRTEAFF.